This T cell receptor beta chain was identified in a study of cytomegalovirus exposure and HLA in healthy donors. Primers included in the PCR were 60 Vbeta and 13 Jbeta primers. In the original analysis: Later work found tens of millions of unique TCR beta chains, with roughly 11 million shared. Measured with immunoSEQ multiplex PCR; TCRdb has only the in-frame clones, and not every one. V and J calls and clone size follow that table, whereas D and trimming were derived from the DNA. Of around 120,000 clones detected, around 80% appear once; the ten largest clones hold roughly 4.3%. CDR1 MNHEY and CDR2 SVGAGI come from the germline V gene. V lost 4 bases, J lost 1 base, and 3 bases stayed unmatched. The CDR3 has 14 amino acids.

Sequencing used PBMCs. This rearrangement joins TRBV6-5 to TRBJ2-7, with 8 nucleotides matching TRBD2. The origin of this receptor is a man aged 25 to 40 in good health and CMV-seropositive. Written as DNA, the CDR3 is TGTGCCAGCAGTTTTATAGCGGGATCCTACGAGCAGTACTTC. This codes for CASSFIAGSYEQYF.